Below are 14 T cell receptor beta chains sequenced from a single sample in a study of shared clonotypes between healthy human individuals. The data were produced by immunoSEQ multiplex PCR, yet TCRdb's version contains in-frame clones alone and is incomplete. The sample lists approximately 1.4 million clones, 95% to 99% occurring once. Sequencing was carried out using naive CD4+ T cells sorted from blood. Subset given: CD45RA+ positively selected. These receptors originate from a man aged 25-45 years in good health.

The CDR3 loop is CASSHTGGASGANVLTF. CDR3 in DNA: TGTGCCAGCAGTCATACAGGGGGCGCCTCTGGGGCCAACGTCCTGACTTTC. The genes are TRBV11-2 and TRBJ2-6; 9 bases fit TRBD1. The germline gives CDR1 SGHAT, CDR2 FQNNGV. CDR3 size: 17 residues. The V segment lost 6 bases and the J segment 0 bases; nucleotides outside the gene matches: 6.

The V and J genes are TRBV28 and TRBJ2-7; D is possibly TRBD2 (7 bases). Germline CDR1 is MDHEN and CDR2 is SYDVKM. The CDR3 spans 16 residues. The V and J ends lost 6 bases and 1 base respectively, with 19 bases between them. The chain's CDR3 is CASRRPGGRASYEQYF. CDR3 in DNA: TGTGCCAGCAGGCGCCCGGGGGGCAGGGCGTCCTACGAGCAGTACTTC.

This chain uses TRBV25-1 with TRBJ2-5, with TRBD1 identical over 10 bases. V gave up 8 bases and J gave up 2 bases; unmatched junction bases: 8. The CDR3 extends over 15 amino acids. CDR1 is MGHDK and CDR2 is SYGVNS in the germline V gene. CDR3 in DNA: TGTGCCAGCGGACCCGACAGGGGGCGACAAGAGACCCAGTACTTC. Residues: CASGPDRGRQETQYF.

The chain recombines TRBV9 with TRBJ2-7; the D call may be TRBD1 or TRBD2 (5 bases each). The germline V gene has CDR1 SGDLS and CDR2 YYNGEE. V lost 0 bases and J 3 bases, leaving 10 bases between the germline ends. The CDR3 has 14 amino acids. The CDR3 sequence: CASSVGRELYEQYF. The CDR3 DNA is TGTGCCAGCAGCGTAGGCAGGGAGCTCTACGAGCAGTACTTC.

The chain links TRBV14 to TRBJ2-6; no clear D. The germline V gene has CDR1 SGHDN and CDR2 FVKESK. V was shortened by 6 bases and J by 5 bases, with 8 bases between the two germline ends. The CDR3 runs to 13 residues. The CDR3 nucleotides read TGTGCCAGCAGTCGTCTGCGGGCCAACGTCCTGACTTTC. Amino acid sequence: CASSRLRANVLTF.

The chain carries TRBV14 and TRBJ2-1, with D possibly TRBD2 on 5 matching bases. Germline values: CDR1 SGHDN, CDR2 FVKESK. This CDR3 has 19 residues. Trimming removed 0 bases at V and 9 bases at J, with 27 bases between. CDR3: CASSQDRVLKRYDRTEQFF. In DNA, the CDR3 is TGTGCCAGCAGCCAAGATCGAGTTTTGAAGCGGTATGACCGGACTGAGCAGTTCTTC.

This clone was seen just once. This sample includes further DNA sequences coding for the same CDR3. The V call is TRBV9, the J call TRBJ2-1; TRBD2 matches at 7 bases. Germline CDR1 SGDLS, CDR2 YYNGEE. J lost 2 bases, V lost 2 bases, and 1 base had no gene match. The CDR3 loop spans 14 amino acids. CDR3 nucleotides: TGTGCCAGCAGCGTCGGGGGGACCTACAATGAGCAGTTCTTC. Protein: CASSVGGTYNEQFF.

This chain connects TRBV6-4 to TRBJ2-3; TRBD2 is a possible D gene (5 bases). The germline gives CDR1 MRHNA, CDR2 SNTAGT. V shed 5 bases and J shed 2 bases, with 11 bases lying between them. The CDR3 is 14 amino acids. CDR3 coding DNA: TGTGCCAGCAGTCGGGGATTTCCCACAGATACGCAGTATTTT. Translating it yields CASSRGFPTDTQYF.

CDR3 residues: CASRSPGQGNTGELFF. In nucleotides, the CDR3 is TGCGCCAGCAGGTCTCCGGGACAGGGGAACACCGGGGAGCTGTTTTTT. The chain is built from TRBV5-1 and TRBJ2-2; 9 bases fit TRBD1. The CDR3 extends over 16 amino acids. After removal of 5 bases from V and 1 base from J, the junction contained 6 bases not matched to a gene. Germline V gene data show CDR1 as SGHRS and CDR2 as YFSETQ. Supplemented by reference TRBV5-1 and TRBJ2-2, the full variable domain reads KAGVTQTPRYLIKTRGQQVTLSCSPISGHRSVSWYQQTPGQGLQFLFEYFSETQRNKGNFPGRFSGRQFSNSRSEMNVSTLELGDSALYLCASRSPGQGNTGELFFGEGSRLTVL.

In this sample, this clone turned up once. V usage is TRBV18 and J usage is TRBJ1-5; the D gene is possibly TRBD1 (6 bases). This CDR3 spans 15 amino acids. Trimming removed 5 bases at V and 3 bases at J, with 14 bases between. The germline V gene encodes CDR1 KGHSH and CDR2 LQKENI. The CDR3 spells CASSMDSALNQPQHF. CDR3 DNA sequence: TGTGCCAGCTCAATGGACAGCGCACTCAATCAGCCCCAGCATTTT. Full variable domain (rest looked up from reference TRBV18 and TRBJ1-5): NAGVMQNPRHLVRRRGQEARLRCSPMKGHSHVYWYRQLPEEGLKFMVYLQKENIIDESGMPKERFSAEFPKEGPSILRIQQVVRGDSAAYFCASSMDSALNQPQHFGDGTRLSIL.

J is TRBJ1-3 and V is TRBV9; D gene ambiguous. The CDR3 consists of 14 residues. Trimming cost V 1 base and J 4 bases, with 9 bases left between them. Germline V gives CDR1 SGDLS, CDR2 YYNGEE. The DNA for the CDR3 is TGTGCCAGCAGCGTAAGGGCGGAGGGAAACACCATATATTTT. Translation gives CASSVRAEGNTIYF.

The chain carries TRBV14 and TRBJ1-1; possible D gene TRBD1, 5 bases. Trimming pared 3 bases from V and 7 bases from J, leaving 21 bases between. CDR1 is SGHDN and CDR2 is FVKESK in the germline V gene. This CDR3 has 16 amino acids. The CDR3, as DNA: TGTGCCAGCAGCCAGGCCGGGATCGGGGGTAGGAGTGAAGCTTTCTTT. It encodes CASSQAGIGGRSEAFF.

The rearrangement uses TRBV29-1 and TRBJ2-3, with D possibly TRBD2 on 7 matching bases. Germline V gene lookup returns CDR1 SQVTM and CDR2 ANQGSEA. Trimming took 6 bases from V and 4 from J, leaving 17 bases between them. The CDR3 totals 14 residues. The DNA of the CDR3 is TGCAGCGTGAGGGGCGGAGGGGGGGCAGATACGCAGTATTTT. This encodes CSVRGGGGADTQYF.

The V and J genes are TRBV4-1 and TRBJ2-1; no definite D call. Trimming removed 1 base from V and 0 bases from J, with 10 bases in between. The CDR3 has 16 residues. Germline V gives CDR1 MGHRA, CDR2 YSYEKL. The CDR3 is CASSQVLPGSYNEQFF. The CDR3 DNA reads TGCGCCAGCAGCCAAGTACTACCCGGCTCCTACAATGAGCAGTTCTTC.